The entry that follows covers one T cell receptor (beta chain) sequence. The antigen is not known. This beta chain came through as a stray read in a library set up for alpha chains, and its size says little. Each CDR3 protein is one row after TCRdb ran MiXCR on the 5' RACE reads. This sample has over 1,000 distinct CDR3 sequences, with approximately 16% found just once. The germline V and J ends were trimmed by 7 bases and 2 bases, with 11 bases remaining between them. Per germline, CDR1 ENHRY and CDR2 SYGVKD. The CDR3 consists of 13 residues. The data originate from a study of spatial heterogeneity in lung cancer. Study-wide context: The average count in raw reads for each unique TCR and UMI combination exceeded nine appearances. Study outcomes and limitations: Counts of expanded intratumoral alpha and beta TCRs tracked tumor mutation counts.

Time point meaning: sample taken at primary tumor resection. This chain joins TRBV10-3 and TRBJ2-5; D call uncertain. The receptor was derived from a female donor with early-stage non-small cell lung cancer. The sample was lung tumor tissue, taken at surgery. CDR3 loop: CAIKERQQETQYF. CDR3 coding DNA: TGTGCCATCAAAGAACGACAACAAGAGACCCAGTACTTC.